Sequencing of this T cell receptor (beta chain) was carried out in a study of tumor-infiltrating lymphocytes in oesophageal squamous cell carcinoma. From the PCR reads, TCRdb called clonotypes with MiXCR, one entry per CDR3 protein. The sample records more than 7,000 distinct CDR3 sequences, 66% being singletons. The sequenced material came from esophageal tumor tissue. This clonotype was obtained from a female donor with esophageal squamous cell carcinoma.

CDR3 protein: CASSSQRTSSYNEQFF. Written as DNA, the CDR3 is TGTGCCAGCAGCTCCCAACGGACTAGCTCCTACAATGAGCAGTTCTTC. The chain recombines TRBV7-3 with TRBJ2-7; 7 nucleotides align to TRBD2. The DNA end is a closer match to TRBJ2-1, so the J assignment may be wrong. The CDR3 is 16 residues long. Germline assignment: CDR1 SGHTA and CDR2 FQGTGA.